This T cell receptor (beta chain) is drawn from a study of blood T cell repertoires in COVID-19. This clone occurred once. Participants had their cohort set by participant-reported clinical history. V was clipped by 6 bases and J by 3 bases, with 11 bases between them. Germline CDR1 SGHVS, CDR2 FQNEAQ. CDR3 length equals 13 residues. Under the authors' procedure: Nucleated cell number was recorded as an estimate derived from reference gene primer amplification. Only in-frame clones appear in the TCRdb table, and some are missing; sequencing was by immunoSEQ multiplex PCR. V, J and clone size derive from that table, while D and trimming were established from the DNA sequence. The data hold approximately 250,000 clones, with 85% observed a single time.

The J gene is TRBJ1-1, the V gene TRBV7-8; D ambiguous. Sequences were obtained from PBMCs or T cells enriched from blood (not recorded which). This receptor was obtained from a woman aged 45 to 65 with acute COVID-19. Here the CDR3 DNA reads TGTGCCAGCAGTATTCAGGCCGACACTGAAGCTTTCTTT. Encoded protein: CASSIQADTEAFF.